Sequencing of this TCR beta chain was carried out in a study of T cells after yellow fever vaccination. The V gene's germline CDR1 is SQVTM and CDR2 ANQGSEA. This CDR3 contains 14 residues. Trimming stripped 6 bases from V and 6 bases from J, with 17 bases between. Study observations and caveats: At approximately 96% for CD4 and approximately 89% for CD8, most primary-vaccination clones showed up again after the booster.

This clonotype has at least ten counts. No antigen is known for it. In making TCR cDNA, 5'RACE template switching added a universal primer site and UMIs to it. TCRdb re-derived calls from the 5' RACE reads in MiXCR, one entry per CDR3 protein. The table shows about 120,000 distinct CDR3 sequences, with about 8.8% occurring only once. The chain uses TRBV29-1 and TRBJ1-4; D ambiguous. Sequences were derived from CD8+ T cells sorted from PBMCs, sampled on the day of the yellow fever booster vaccination. This receptor was taken from a man between 18 and 35 years old who received the YFV17D yellow fever vaccine. The CDR3 DNA reads TGCAGCGTCGCCCCCGGCGGGGTAGATGAAAAACTGTTTTTT. It codes for CSVAPGGVDEKLFF.